This is a list of T cell receptor beta chains from one sample in a study of blood T cell repertoires in COVID-19. Data came from immunoSEQ multiplex PCR; TCRdb stores just in-frame clones and leaves some out. The sample holds more than 85,000 clones; 70% to 90% are singletons and the top ten take 6.5%. Sequencing input: peripheral blood. These receptor sequences come from a woman aged 60 to 75 with acute or convalescent COVID-19. The conserved cysteine and the conserved F or W are not part of the CDR3 here. Fields, in order: V gene, clone size, CDR3 protein. Clone size is not always given. Where it is, it says once, few, many or a class for expanded clones.

TRBV15	.	ATSRDPPGTLSYNEQF
TRBV21-1	once	ASSKDREGATNEKLF
TRBV11-2	.	ASRISPGLATDNEQF
TRBV5-1	.	ASSLSPGVRNTEAF
TRBV7-6	.	ASSLGISATGELF
TRBV29-1	.	SVDSFRGYGYT
TRBV30	few	AWHRVGNSPLH
TRBV7-2	.	ASSPGLAGAGELF
TRBV19	.	ASSTRDRGNYGYT
TRBV29-1	.	SVVQGYGYT
TRBV4-1	.	ASSQEVSGIDEKLF
TRBV28	.	ASSSLTGENQPQH
TRBV28	.	ASSSRDRVWLAGSYEQY
TRBV4-1	.	ASSQEGHIGETQY
TRBV7-3	.	ASTTTGAGANVLT
TRBV3-1/TRBV3-2	.	ASSPGLPTGSNEQF
TRBV28	few	ASSLEYQGMRGYT
TRBV19	few	ASSDSGSRNEKLF
TRBV7-9	.	ASSESGGPSGNTIY
TRBV12-3/TRBV12-4	.	ASSFGGTEAF
TRBV18	.	ASSPPGGTYNEQF
TRBV5-4	.	ASSLEASGIDTGELF
TRBV7-8	once	ASTQGEKEKLF
TRBV19	few	ASSLRTGGSGANVLT
TRBV19	.	ASKFQGADTQY
TRBV5-8	.	ASSFSFGQGRGGYT
TRBV10-1	.	ASSEGQAGGQETQY
TRBV6-2/TRBV6-3	.	ASSSLGQGGPEQF
TRBV2	once	ASRGLTQAASSYT
TRBV19	.	ASAGGESKAF
TRBV5-6	.	ASSSDRDIGSPLH
TRBV5-1	.	ASSTSGGTGLGIETQY
TRBV2	.	ASIKSPGLADTDTQY
TRBV11-2	.	ASSPGLYTQY
TRBV5-1	.	ASSSSPTGKEGYT
TRBV5-1	.	ASSLGGRAPDTQY
TRBV18	.	ASSPPGLPQH
TRBV5-1	.	ASSVQGPNTDTQY